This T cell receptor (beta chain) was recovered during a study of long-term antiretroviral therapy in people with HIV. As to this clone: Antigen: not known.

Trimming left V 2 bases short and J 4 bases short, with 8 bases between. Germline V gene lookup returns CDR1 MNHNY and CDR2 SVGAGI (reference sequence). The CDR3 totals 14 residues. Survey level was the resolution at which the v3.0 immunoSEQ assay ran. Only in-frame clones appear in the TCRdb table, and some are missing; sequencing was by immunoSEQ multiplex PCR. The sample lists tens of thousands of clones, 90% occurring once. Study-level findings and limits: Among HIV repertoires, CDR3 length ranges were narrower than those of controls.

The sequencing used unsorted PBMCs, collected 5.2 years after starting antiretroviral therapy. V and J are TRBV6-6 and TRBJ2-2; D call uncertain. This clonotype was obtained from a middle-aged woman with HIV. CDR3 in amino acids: CASSYLSSTGELFF. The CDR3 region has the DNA TGTGCCAGCAGTTACCTGAGTAGCACCGGGGAGCTGTTTTTT.